These 21 T cell receptor beta chains originate from one sample sequenced in a study of cytomegalovirus exposure and HLA in healthy donors. PCR was performed using 60 Vbeta and 13 Jbeta primers. Sequencing used immunoSEQ multiplex PCR; TCRdb keeps in-frame clones, though not all of them. Among more than 90,000 clones listed, around 75% were seen once. Sequenced material: PBMCs. The origin of the receptors is a man aged 50 or older in good health and CMV-seronegative.

J is TRBJ2-1 and V is TRBV7-9, with TRBD1 identical over 8 bases. This CDR3 comprises 16 residues. Germline V lookup: CDR1 SEHNR, CDR2 FQNEAQ (reference sequence). Trimming at V came to 4 bases and at J to 1 base, leaving 6 bases not matched to a gene. The CDR3 region is CASSSPGQGSYNEQFF. Written as DNA, the CDR3 is TGTGCCAGCAGCTCCCCAGGACAGGGTTCCTACAATGAGCAGTTCTTC.

The CDR3 sequence: CASSPGEGAGYTF. CDR3 DNA sequence: TGTGCCAGCAGCCCCGGAGAGGGGGCCGGCTACACCTTC. This sequence joins TRBV7-2 and TRBJ1-2; TRBD1 agrees at 7 bases. The germline CDR1 and CDR2 sequences are SGHTA and FQGNSA. V lost 5 bases, J lost 8 bases, and 8 bases stayed unmatched. CDR3 length equals 13 residues.

This sequence joins TRBV6-1 and TRBJ2-3; tentative D call: TRBD2 (5 bases). V was trimmed by 6 bases and J by 0 bases, leaving 10 bases between them. The CDR3 runs 14 residues. The germline CDR1 and CDR2 sequences are MNHNS and SASEGT. The CDR3 spells CASRSGSSTDTQYF. The CDR3 DNA is TGTGCCAGCAGGAGCGGTTCCAGCACAGATACGCAGTATTTT.

This chain connects TRBV7-6 to TRBJ1-6; possible D gene TRBD1, 6 bases. Germline-derived CDR1 and CDR2 are SGHVS and FNYEAQ. V was shortened by 2 bases and J by 7 bases, with 18 bases between the two germline ends. This CDR3 has 17 residues. CDR3 sequence reads: CASSLQSFGQKNSPLHF. The CDR3 region has the DNA TGTGCCAGCAGCTTACAGTCGTTTGGACAGAAAAATTCACCCCTCCACTTT.

V usage is TRBV15 and J usage is TRBJ1-4; D not certain. The CDR3 extends over 14 amino acids. The ends were cut back, 0 bases at V and 8 bases at J, with 10 bases in the middle. The V gene's germline CDR1 is LNHNV and CDR2 YYDKDF (reference sequence). The chain's CDR3 is CATSRERRGEKLFF. As DNA, the CDR3 is TGTGCCACCAGCAGAGAAAGGCGCGGAGAAAAACTGTTTTTT.

The chain uses TRBV6-5 and TRBJ1-3; 9 bases map to TRBD1. V lost 5 bases and J lost 0; bases outside the gene matches: 2. Germline-derived CDR1 and CDR2 are MNHEY and SVGAGI. The CDR3 is made up of 15 amino acids. The DNA of the CDR3 is TGTGCCAGCAGTCTGGACAGGGGCTCTGGAAACACCATATATTTT. It specifies CASSLDRGSGNTIYF.

J is TRBJ1-2 and V is TRBV30; TRBD1 is a possible D gene (6 bases). The CDR3 covers 14 residues. V was cut by 0 bases and J by 9 bases, with 17 bases left in between. CDR1 is GTSNPN and CDR2 is SVGIG in the germline V gene (reference sequence). The CDR3 loop is CAWSVPARGFSYTF. The DNA for the CDR3 is TGTGCCTGGAGTGTACCGGCCAGGGGATTTAGCTACACCTTC.

V gene TRBV5-1 combines with J gene TRBJ2-3; D possibly corresponds to TRBD1 (6 bases). Per the germline V gene, CDR1 is SGHRS and CDR2 is YFSETQ. V was shortened by 0 bases and J by 5 bases, with 16 bases between the two germline ends. The CDR3 consists of 16 residues. CDR3 DNA: TGCGCCAGCAGCTTGGTTTCAGGGGCAAGTGGAGATACGCAGTATTTT. As protein: CASSLVSGASGDTQYF.

The genes are TRBV7-2 and TRBJ1-5; a weak D match, TRBD1 (6 bases). This CDR3 is built from 17 residues. V lost 2 bases, J lost 5 bases, and 19 bases lay in between. CDR1 and CDR2 from the germline V gene are SGHTA and FQGNSA. CDR3 protein: CASSLNVGRGRDQPQHF. In nucleotides, the CDR3 is TGTGCCAGCAGCTTAAACGTCGGCAGGGGTAGGGATCAGCCCCAGCATTTT.

This chain links TRBV6-6 with TRBJ1-5; 7 positions match TRBD1. Germline loops: CDR1 MNHNY, CDR2 SVGAGI (reference sequence). This CDR3 is built from 16 residues. Trimming took 6 bases from V and 4 from J; bases not matched to a gene: 12. CDR3 nucleotides: TGTGCCAGCAGGGACATGACAGGGAGCAGTAATCAGCCCCAGCATTTT. This translates into CASRDMTGSSNQPQHF.

The gene calls are TRBV7-2 and TRBJ2-3, with TRBD2 matching 7 bases. The V segment lost 3 bases and the J segment 2 bases; nucleotides outside the gene matches: 5. The CDR3 is 15 amino acids. Germline CDR1 SGHTA, CDR2 FQGNSA. The CDR3 protein is CASSFGGRPTDTQYF. CDR3 nucleotides: TGTGCCAGCAGCTTCGGCGGGAGACCCACAGATACGCAGTATTTT.

The J gene is TRBJ2-7, the V gene TRBV11-2; D is ambiguous. Per germline, CDR1 SGHAT and CDR2 FQNNGV. There are 13 residues in the CDR3. Trimming left V 5 bases short and J 11 bases short, with 19 bases between. CDR3 sequence (DNA): TGTGCCAGCAGCACTCTCTCGTATCCAAGCGAGTACTTC. Translating gives CASSTLSYPSEYF.

This chain connects TRBV29-1 to TRBJ2-1, with TRBD2 identical over 9 bases. The trim removed 3 bases at V and 3 bases at J, leaving 3 bases unmatched. CDR1 and CDR2 (germline): SQVTM, ANQGSEA. This CDR3 has 14 amino acids. The CDR3 coding sequence is TGCAGCGTTGATAAACTAGCGGGCTACAATGAGCAGTTCTTC. Protein product: CSVDKLAGYNEQFF.

This CDR3 is CASSMNQVHSYNSPLHF. CDR3 nucleotide sequence: TGTGCCAGTAGTATGAACCAGGTGCATTCCTATAATTCACCCCTCCACTTT. The chain links TRBV19 to TRBJ1-6; D remains ambiguous. Germline V CDR1 and CDR2: LNHDA, SQIVND (reference sequence). The CDR3 contains 17 residues. Trimming took 3 bases from V and 1 from J, leaving 13 bases between them.

The genes are TRBV5-1 and TRBJ2-7; D gene ambiguous. V gave up 4 bases and J gave up 6 bases, with 14 bases separating them. This CDR3 comprises 13 residues. The germline CDR1 and CDR2 sequences are SGHRS and YFSETQ. CDR3 DNA: TGCGCCAGCAGCCCAACCGGTGTAGCCGAGCAGTACTTC. Translated: CASSPTGVAEQYF.

The chain carries TRBV11-2 and TRBJ1-2; 7 bases match TRBD1. Germline lookup yields CDR1 SGHAT and CDR2 FQNNGV. With V trimmed by 3 bases and J by 8 bases, 6 bases remained unmatched. CDR3 length: 13 residues. The CDR3 region is CASSLDWTGGYTF. The CDR3, as DNA: TGTGCCAGCAGCTTGGACTGGACAGGCGGCTACACCTTC.

The J gene is TRBJ2-7, the V gene TRBV7-2; 11 bases line up with TRBD2. The CDR3 is made up of 15 amino acids. Germline V lookup: CDR1 SGHTA, CDR2 FQGNSA. With 7 bases clipped from V and 2 bases from J, the junction kept 7 bases outside the gene matches. CDR3 amino acids: CASKPSGRLAYEQYF. The CDR3 coding sequence is TGTGCCAGCAAGCCTAGCGGGAGGCTGGCCTACGAGCAGTACTTC.

The genes are TRBV5-1 and TRBJ2-5, with unresolved D. This CDR3 is 14 amino acids long. The germline gives CDR1 SGHRS, CDR2 YFSETQ. V lost 3 bases to trimming and J lost 4 bases, with 13 bases between them. This CDR3 is CASSSWAQGETQYF. The CDR3 nucleotides are TGCGCCAGCAGCTCGTGGGCCCAAGGAGAGACCCAGTACTTC.

The genes are TRBV5-1 and TRBJ2-6; 9 bases agree with TRBD2. CDR1 is SGHRS and CDR2 is YFSETQ in the germline V gene. The CDR3 loop spans 17 amino acids. V trimming: 4 bases; J trimming: 1 base; junction bases outside the gene matches: 6. CDR3 nucleotides: TGCGCCAGCAGCCTAGCGGGACCCCCGTCTGGGGCCAACGTCCTGACTTTC. This translates into CASSLAGPPSGANVLTF.

Concerning this clone itself: Distinct nucleotide sequences in the sample also encode this CDR3. J is TRBJ2-5 and V is TRBV28, with a tentative D call TRBD1 (5 bases). The V gene's germline CDR1 is MDHEN and CDR2 SYDVKM. V was pared by 4 bases and J by 2 bases, with 14 bases between. This CDR3 has 15 amino acids. Written as DNA, the CDR3 is TGTGCCAGCAGTTCCGAGGACACCTTACAAGAGACCCAGTACTTC. Amino acids: CASSSEDTLQETQYF.

This clone was recorded only once. The chain links TRBV28 to TRBJ1-5, with D possibly being TRBD1 (6 bases). The germline V gene encodes CDR1 MDHEN and CDR2 SYDVKM. CDR3 length: 16 amino acids. Trimming shortened V by 5 bases and J by 4 bases, and 18 bases separated the two germline ends. This CDR3 reads CASSLNRARGNQPQHF. The DNA of the CDR3 is TGTGCCAGCAGTCTTAACAGGGCGAGGGGTAATCAGCCCCAGCATTTT.